The 31 T cell receptor beta chains given below trace back to one sample, sequenced in a study of CD8 T cells in Susac syndrome (dated by TCRdb to the late 2010s). Libraries were built with the immunoSEQ multiplex PCR assay. RNA was extracted using the RNeasy kit, and roughly 0.45 to 1 ug of the RNA was reverse transcribed with random hexamers. TCRdb trimmed the raw reads at Q25, called clones with MiXCR and kept productive beta chains. CDR3 protein duplicates are merged, each entry listing the most common genes and DNA. This sample gives roughly 80,000 distinct CDR3 sequences in total; around 94% of them show up just once. The ten largest clones take up approximately 0.49% of the sample. Material for sequencing was CD8+ T cells from PBMCs. These receptors originate from a human donor with Susac syndrome.

The rearrangement links TRBV7-9 to TRBJ1-1; D is ambiguous. The CDR3 spans 11 residues. Germline-derived CDR1 and CDR2 are SEHNR and FQNEAQ (reference sequence). Trimming took 3 bases from V and 8 from J, leaving 7 bases between them. The CDR3 sequence: CASSFGGEAFF. CDR3 coding DNA: TGTGCCAGCAGCTTTGGCGGAGAAGCTTTCTTT.

CDR3 in DNA: TGTGCCAGCAGCTTATTAGGGAGCGGTTACGAGCAGTACTTC. It is translated as CASSLLGSGYEQYF. The J gene is TRBJ2-7, the V gene TRBV7-6, with D maybe TRBD2 (5 bases). The CDR3 is made up of 14 amino acids. Deletions cut 2 bases from V and 4 bases from J, with 12 bases between. Germline V lookup: CDR1 SGHVS, CDR2 FNYEAQ. Based on the CDR3 plus reference TRBV7-6 and TRBJ2-7, the full variable domain is GAGVSQSPRYKVTKRGQDVALRCDPISGHVSLYWYRQALGQGPEFLTYFNYEAQQDKSGLPNDRFSAERPEGSISTLTIQRTEQRDSAMYRCASSLLGSGYEQYFGPGTRLTVT.

This clonotype was seen a few times. The J gene is TRBJ2-1, the V gene TRBV7-9, with D hard to call. V lost 2 bases and J lost 2, with 10 bases in between. Germline V gene lookup returns CDR1 SEHNR and CDR2 FQNEAQ (reference sequence). The CDR3 extends over 15 amino acids. CDR3 region: CASSLSEITYNEQFF. The DNA for the CDR3 is TGTGCCAGCAGCTTATCTGAGATTACCTACAATGAGCAGTTCTTC.

The chain links TRBV2 to TRBJ2-7; 12 positions agree with TRBD2. This CDR3 spans 13 amino acids. The germline V gene encodes CDR1 SNHLY and CDR2 FYNNEI. Unmatched junction bases numbered 1, after V lost 8 bases and J lost 2 bases. The CDR3 DNA follows: TGTGCCAGCCTAGCGGGGGGGACCTACGAGCAGTACTTC. As protein: CASLAGGTYEQYF.

The chain uses TRBV7-9 and TRBJ2-7, with 7 bases identical to TRBD1. V lost 6 bases, J lost 2 bases, and 4 bases stayed unmatched. In germline, CDR1 is SEHNR, CDR2 FQNEAQ (reference sequence). The CDR3 extends over 13 amino acids. In DNA form, the CDR3 reads TGTGCCAGCAGACGGGGACAGACCTACGAGCAGTACTTC. Translated, it gives CASRRGQTYEQYF. Filled out from reference TRBV7-9 and TRBJ2-7, the complete variable domain reads DTGVSQNPRHKITKRGQNVTFRCDPISEHNRLYWYRQTLGQGPEFLTYFQNEAQLEKSRLLSDRFSAERPKGSFSTLEIQRTEQGDSAMYLCASRRGQTYEQYFGPGTRLTVT.

CDR3 region: CSADDRDTGELFF. Here the CDR3 DNA reads TGCAGTGCTGATGACAGGGACACCGGGGAGCTGTTTTTT. This rearrangement joins TRBV20-1 to TRBJ2-2; 7 nucleotides match TRBD1. CDR3 length: 13 amino acids. Germline assignment: CDR1 DFQATT and CDR2 SNEGSKA (reference sequence). Losses at the gene ends were 5 bases for V and 3 bases for J; bases not matched to a gene: 3.

The chain links TRBV20-1 to TRBJ2-1, with a tentative D call TRBD1 (5 bases). Germline V gene lookup returns CDR1 DFQATT and CDR2 SNEGSKA (reference sequence). V shed 3 bases and J shed 4 bases, with 10 bases lying between them. The CDR3 loop spans 13 amino acids. CDR3 in DNA: TGCAGTGCTAGGATGGGGCGGTACAATGAGCAGTTCTTC. Encoded protein: CSARMGRYNEQFF.

The chain joins TRBV7-9 to TRBJ2-3, with unresolved D. CDR1 and CDR2 from the germline V gene are SEHNR and FQNEAQ (reference sequence). Between the trimmed V and J ends, which lost 5 bases and 1 base, there was a span of 10 bases. The CDR3 is made up of 14 amino acids. The CDR3 sequence is CASSPGAGTDTQYF. The CDR3 DNA sequence: TGTGCCAGCAGCCCAGGTGCAGGCACAGATACGCAGTATTTT.

This sequence joins TRBV6-5 and TRBJ2-1; D is uncertain. The V gene's germline CDR1 is MNHEY and CDR2 SVGAGI. The V end was cut by 2 bases, the J end by 4 bases, with 9 bases between. This CDR3 has 14 residues. CDR3: CASSYTNSYNEQFF. The CDR3 region has the DNA TGTGCCAGCAGTTACACGAACAGTTACAATGAGCAGTTCTTC.

This clonotype appeared once. V and J are TRBV6-2 or TRBV6-3 and TRBJ2-7; D is possibly TRBD2 (5 bases). CDR3 length: 14 residues. V lost 2 bases, J lost 0 bases, and 8 bases lay in between. Germline lookup yields CDR1 MNHEY and CDR2 SVGEGT. CDR3: CASSYEGGSYEQYF. CDR3 nucleotides: TGTGCCAGCAGTTACGAGGGCGGCTCCTACGAGCAGTACTTC.

V and J are TRBV7-8 and TRBJ2-1; 8 bases are a match to TRBD1. V trimming: 5 bases; J trimming: 6 bases; junction bases outside the gene matches: 6. This CDR3 contains 14 residues. Germline CDR1 and CDR2: SGHVS and FQNEAQ. CDR3 in DNA: TGTGCCAGCAGCCAGGGACAGGCGGCCAATGAGCAGTTCTTC. Its translation is CASSQGQAANEQFF.

J is TRBJ2-1 and V is TRBV7-6, with 10 bases lining up with TRBD2. This CDR3 is 15 amino acids long. CDR1 is SGHVS, CDR2 FNYEAQ, per germline. V lost 5 bases, J lost 6 bases, and 7 bases stayed unmatched. The CDR3 coding sequence is TGTGCCAGCAGCCCGGGACTAGCGCAACTCAATGAGCAGTTCTTC. This gives the protein CASSPGLAQLNEQFF.

This chain uses TRBV9 with TRBJ2-7; D call uncertain. Looked up from germline, CDR1 is SGDLS and CDR2 is YYNGEE. V lost 0 bases, J lost 2 bases, and 9 bases lay in between. The CDR3 loop spans 14 amino acids. The CDR3 nucleotides read TGTGCCAGCAGCGTAGGTGGGGTCACCTACGAGCAGTACTTC. Translation: CASSVGGVTYEQYF.

This clonotype was picked up one time. The chain recombines TRBV15 with TRBJ1-5; D unclear. CDR3 size: 14 residues. Germline V lookup: CDR1 LNHNV, CDR2 YYDKDF (reference sequence). Trimming took off 8 bases at V and 0 bases at J, with 11 bases between the two ends. The CDR3 DNA sequence: TGTGCCACCGAAGACTCTCGTAGCAATCAGCCCCAGCATTTT. Residues: CATEDSRSNQPQHF.

V and J are TRBV7-9 and TRBJ1-2; unclear D gene. The CDR3 loop spans 13 amino acids. The V end lost 4 bases, the J end lost 2 bases, and 8 bases lay between the germline ends. The germline V gene encodes CDR1 SEHNR and CDR2 FQNEAQ (reference sequence). CDR3 in DNA: TGTGCCAGCAGCTCCGCAGTGAACTATGGCTACACCTTC. It codes for CASSSAVNYGYTF.

The chain carries TRBV29-1 and TRBJ2-2; D unclear. Germline CDR1 and CDR2: SQVTM and ANQGSEA. There are 13 residues in the CDR3. V dropped 4 bases and J dropped 0 bases, with 6 bases sitting between them. The CDR3 protein is CSVVEPNTGELFF. DNA of the CDR3: TGCAGCGTTGTCGAGCCGAACACCGGGGAGCTGTTTTTT.

This rearrangement joins TRBV10-3 to TRBJ2-7; TRBD1 matches at 10 bases. CDR3 length: 15 amino acids. V shed 2 bases, J shed 5 bases, and the junction held 6 bases outside the gene matches. Germline CDR1 ENHRY, CDR2 SYGVKD. The CDR3 coding sequence is TGTGCCATCAGTGAGACCGGGACAGGGGATCACGAGCAGTACTTC. This codes for CAISETGTGDHEQYF.

This clonotype was picked up one time. The chain links TRBV27 to TRBJ1-2; weak D call: TRBD1 (6 bases). The germline gives CDR1 MNHEY, CDR2 SMNVEV (reference sequence). V lost 3 bases to trimming and J lost 1 base, with 15 bases between them. The CDR3 sequence is 16 residues long. CDR3 DNA: TGTGCCAGCAGTTTCGGGACACCCGGCTTTAACTATGGCTACACCTTC. Translation: CASSFGTPGFNYGYTF.

This chain links TRBV7-6 with TRBJ2-5, with 7 bases fitting TRBD2. CDR1 is SGHVS and CDR2 is FNYEAQ in the germline V gene. The CDR3 runs to 14 residues. Unmatched junction bases numbered 6, after V lost 3 bases and J lost 5 bases. CDR3 sequence (DNA): TGTGCCAGCAGCTTCAGGACTAGTCACGAGACCCAGTACTTC. Translated: CASSFRTSHETQYF. The full variable domain, in which reference TRBV7-6 and TRBJ2-5 provide the parts outside the CDR3, is GAGVSQSPRYKVTKRGQDVALRCDPISGHVSLYWYRQALGQGPEFLTYFNYEAQQDKSGLPNDRFSAERPEGSISTLTIQRTEQRDSAMYRCASSFRTSHETQYFGPGTRLLVL.

The rearrangement links TRBV24-1 to TRBJ2-7; TRBD1 is a possible D gene (6 bases). Germline CDR1 KGHDR, CDR2 SFDVKD. V lost 12 bases, J lost 1 base, and 15 bases lay in between. This CDR3 contains 13 residues. This CDR3 reads CASRQGCSYEQYF. The CDR3 coding sequence is TGTGCCTCCCGGCAGGGGTGTTCCTACGAGCAGTACTTC.

The chain uses TRBV6-4 and TRBJ1-1; TRBD1 might be the D (5 bases). The CDR3 consists of 12 residues. V was shortened by 3 bases and J by 8 bases, with 10 bases between the two germline ends. Germline assignment: CDR1 MRHNA and CDR2 SNTAGT. Written as DNA, the CDR3 is TGTGCCAGCAGTGATGGGGGTTCGGAAGCTTTCTTT. Translating it yields CASSDGGSEAFF.

The chain employs TRBV18 and TRBJ2-7, with D hard to call. The ends were cut back, 1 base at V and 4 bases at J, with 17 bases in the middle. CDR1 KGHSH and CDR2 LQKENI come from the germline V gene. The CDR3 is made up of 16 amino acids. Written as DNA, the CDR3 is TGTGCCAGCTCACCACGGGAATCGACCTTTAATTACGAGCAGTACTTC. Translated: CASSPRESTFNYEQYF.

The chain couples TRBV12-3 or TRBV12-4 to TRBJ2-7; the D is unclear. V was clipped by 3 bases and J by 4 bases, with 7 bases between them. The CDR3 is 12 amino acids. CDR3 bases: TGTGCCAGCAGTTTTGAAAGATACGAGCAGTACTTC. Protein sequence: CASSFERYEQYF.

V usage is TRBV29-1 and J usage is TRBJ2-1, with TRBD1 as a possible D gene (5 bases). Trimming cost V 5 bases and J 5 bases, with 22 bases left between them. Germline values: CDR1 SQVTM, CDR2 ANQGSEA. This CDR3 is 16 amino acids long. CDR3 DNA sequence: TGCAGCGTTACGTATCTGGGGCTAGGCGGTCACAATGAGCAGTTCTTC. This codes for CSVTYLGLGGHNEQFF.

This clonotype is a singleton in its sample. The chain is built from TRBV7-6 and TRBJ2-7, with 9 bases fitting TRBD1. This CDR3 is built from 15 residues. Losses at the gene ends were 0 bases for V and 5 bases for J; bases not matched to a gene: 5. In germline, CDR1 is SGHVS, CDR2 FNYEAQ. This CDR3 reads CASSLAWGQGDEQYF. CDR3 nucleotide sequence: TGTGCCAGCAGCTTAGCGTGGGGACAGGGAGACGAGCAGTACTTC.

V and J are TRBV2 and TRBJ2-2, with 7 bases lining up with TRBD2. The ends lost 4 bases at V and 2 bases at J; junction bases unmatched: 1. The length of the CDR3 is 14 residues. CDR1 SNHLY and CDR2 FYNNEI come from the germline V gene. For the CDR3, the DNA is TGTGCCAGCAGTGTAGCGGGTAACACCGGGGAGCTGTTTTTT. Translation gives CASSVAGNTGELFF.

The chain employs TRBV9 and TRBJ2-5; TRBD2 agrees at 12 bases. Unmatched junction bases numbered 6, after V lost 2 bases and J lost 4 bases. The V gene's germline CDR1 is SGDLS and CDR2 YYNGEE. The CDR3 loop spans 16 amino acids. The CDR3 spells CASSVGLAGFSETQYF. In nucleotides, the CDR3 is TGTGCCAGCAGCGTCGGACTAGCGGGGTTTTCAGAGACCCAGTACTTC.

For the CDR3, the DNA is TGTGCCAGCAGTCCCGGGGTATTCCCGCAGTATTTT. This gives the protein CASSPGVFPQYF. The chain uses TRBV6-5 and TRBJ2-3, with D maybe TRBD2 (5 bases). Germline CDR1 and CDR2: MNHEY and SVGAGI. The CDR3 is 12 amino acids. V lost 5 bases to trimming and J lost 10 bases, with 13 bases between them.

The chain carries TRBV9 and TRBJ2-5, with TRBD2 matching 12 bases. The CDR3 sequence is 16 residues long. The ends lost 2 bases at V and 5 bases at J; junction bases unmatched: 7. Germline CDR1 and CDR2: SGDLS and YYNGEE. CDR3 DNA sequence: TGTGCCAGCAGCGTTTCTAGCGGGGGGGCCAGGGAGACCCAGTACTTC. It specifies CASSVSSGGARETQYF. The complete variable domain, with remaining parts taken from reference TRBV9 and TRBJ2-5, reads DSGVTQTPKHLITATGQRVTLRCSPRSGDLSVYWYQQSLDQGLQFLIQYYNGEERAKGNILERFSAQQFPDLHSELNLSSLELGDSALYFCASSVSSGGARETQYFGPGTRLLVL.

The CDR3, as DNA: TGCAGCGTTGAAGGACAGGAGAGCTCTGGGGCCAACGTCCTGACTTTC. Its translation: CSVEGQESSGANVLTF. The chain is built from TRBV29-1 and TRBJ2-6; a weak D match, TRBD1 (6 bases). CDR1 SQVTM and CDR2 ANQGSEA come from the germline V gene. V was trimmed by 1 base and J by 0 bases, leaving 10 bases between them. The CDR3 has 16 amino acids.

The V gene is TRBV4-1, the J gene TRBJ2-6, with D hard to call. Trimming removed 2 bases from V and 0 bases from J, with 2 bases in between. This CDR3 has 14 residues. Germline V gene sequence: CDR1 MGHRA, CDR2 YSYEKL. CDR3 loop: CASSQPSGANVLTF. The DNA for the CDR3 is TGCGCCAGCAGCCAACCCTCTGGGGCCAACGTCCTGACTTTC.